This T cell receptor (beta chain) was found in a study of T cells expressing NK-cell markers. Germline lookup yields CDR1 SGHRS and CDR2 YFSETQ. The length of the CDR3 is 15 residues. Using the 5' RACE reads, TCRdb records one entry per CDR3 protein without DNA. This listing includes approximately 150,000 distinct CDR3 sequences. The V and J genes are TRBV5-1 and TRBJ1-1; no DNA is available, so the TRBD1 call from TCRdb remains unchecked. Sequencing was done on a sample of blood T cells: a sorted CD56 or NKG2C T cell subset, CD4+ or CD8+ T cells, or bulk PBMC T cells (not recorded which). The TCR originated in a man younger than 30 in good health. The CDR3 region is CASKAGDPFNTEAFF.